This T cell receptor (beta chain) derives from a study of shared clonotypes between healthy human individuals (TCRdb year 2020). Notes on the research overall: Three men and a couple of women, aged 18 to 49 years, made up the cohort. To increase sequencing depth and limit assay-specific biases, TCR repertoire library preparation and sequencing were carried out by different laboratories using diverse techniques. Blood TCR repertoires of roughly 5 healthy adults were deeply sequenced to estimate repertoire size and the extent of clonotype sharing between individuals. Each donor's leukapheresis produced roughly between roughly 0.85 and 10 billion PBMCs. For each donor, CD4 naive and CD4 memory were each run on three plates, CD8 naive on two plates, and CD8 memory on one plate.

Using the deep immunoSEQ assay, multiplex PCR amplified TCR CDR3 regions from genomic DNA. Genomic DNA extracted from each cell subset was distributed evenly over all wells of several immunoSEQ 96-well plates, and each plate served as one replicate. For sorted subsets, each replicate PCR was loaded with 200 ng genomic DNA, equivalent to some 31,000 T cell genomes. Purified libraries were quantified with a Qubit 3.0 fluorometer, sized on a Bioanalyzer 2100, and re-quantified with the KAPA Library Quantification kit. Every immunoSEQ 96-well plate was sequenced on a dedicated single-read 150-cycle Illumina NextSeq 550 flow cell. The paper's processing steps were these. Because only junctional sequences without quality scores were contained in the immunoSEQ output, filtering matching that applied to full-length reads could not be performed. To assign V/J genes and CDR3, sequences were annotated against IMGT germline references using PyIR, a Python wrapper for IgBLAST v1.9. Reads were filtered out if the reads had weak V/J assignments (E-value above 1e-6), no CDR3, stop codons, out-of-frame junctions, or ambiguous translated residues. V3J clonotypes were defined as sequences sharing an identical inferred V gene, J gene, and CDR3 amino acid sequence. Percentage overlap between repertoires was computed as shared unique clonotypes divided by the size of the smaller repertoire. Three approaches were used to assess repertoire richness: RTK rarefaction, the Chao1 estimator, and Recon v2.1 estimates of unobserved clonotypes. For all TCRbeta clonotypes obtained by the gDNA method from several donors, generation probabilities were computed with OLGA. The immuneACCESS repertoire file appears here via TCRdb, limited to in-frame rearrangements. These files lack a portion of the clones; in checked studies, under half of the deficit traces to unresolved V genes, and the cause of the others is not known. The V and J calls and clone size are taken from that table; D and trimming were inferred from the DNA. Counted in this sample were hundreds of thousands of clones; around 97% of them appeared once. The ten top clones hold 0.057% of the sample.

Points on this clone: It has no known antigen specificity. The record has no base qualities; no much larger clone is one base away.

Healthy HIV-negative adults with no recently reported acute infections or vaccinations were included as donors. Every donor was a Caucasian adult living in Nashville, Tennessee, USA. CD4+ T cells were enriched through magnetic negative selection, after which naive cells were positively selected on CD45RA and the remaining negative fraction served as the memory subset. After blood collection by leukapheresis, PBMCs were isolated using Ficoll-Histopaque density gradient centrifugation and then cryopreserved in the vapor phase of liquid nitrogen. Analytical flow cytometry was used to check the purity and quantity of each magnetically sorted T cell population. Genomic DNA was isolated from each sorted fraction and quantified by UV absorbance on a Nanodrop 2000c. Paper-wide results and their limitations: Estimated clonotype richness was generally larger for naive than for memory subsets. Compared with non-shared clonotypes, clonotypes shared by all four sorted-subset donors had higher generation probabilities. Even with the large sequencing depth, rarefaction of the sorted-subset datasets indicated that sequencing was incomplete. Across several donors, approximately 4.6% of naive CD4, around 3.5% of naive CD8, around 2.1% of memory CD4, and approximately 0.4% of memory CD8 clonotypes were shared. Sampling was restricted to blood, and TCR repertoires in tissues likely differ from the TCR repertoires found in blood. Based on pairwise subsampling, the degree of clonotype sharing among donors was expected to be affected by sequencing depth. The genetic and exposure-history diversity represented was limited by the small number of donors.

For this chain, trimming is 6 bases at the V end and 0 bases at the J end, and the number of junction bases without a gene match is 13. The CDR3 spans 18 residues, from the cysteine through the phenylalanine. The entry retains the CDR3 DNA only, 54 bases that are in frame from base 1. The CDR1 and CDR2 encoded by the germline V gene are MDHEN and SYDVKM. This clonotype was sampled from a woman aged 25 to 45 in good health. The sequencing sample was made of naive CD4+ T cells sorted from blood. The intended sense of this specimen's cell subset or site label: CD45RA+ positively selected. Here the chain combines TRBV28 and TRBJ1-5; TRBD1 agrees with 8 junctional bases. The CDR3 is CASRRQGTAFYSNQPQHF. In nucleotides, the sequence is TGTGCCAGCAGACGACAGGGGACCGCTTTTTATAGCAATCAGCCCCAGCATTTT.